A single sample gave rise to the 22 T cell receptor beta chains below, sequenced in a study of Ad26.COV2.S vaccination and SARS-CoV-2 variants. This sample's treatment: around 19 received Ad26.COV2.S at low or high dose, single or two shots; five or six received placebo; per-sample allocation not given. Following the first vaccine or placebo injection, samples were taken on day 63. TCRdb keeps only in-frame clones here, not all; method: immunoSEQ multiplex PCR. Of about 480,000 clones in the sample, 70% to 90% were seen once. This specimen consisted of peripheral blood, obtained in a trial of Ad26.COV2.S vaccine versus placebo. These receptors originate from a person aged 18 to 59 who received the Ad26.COV2.S COVID-19 vaccine or a placebo.

This clone was detected only a few times. The chain uses TRBV4-2 and TRBJ1-4, with D perhaps TRBD1 (5 bases). The CDR3 has 15 residues. V dropped 3 bases and J dropped 8 bases, with 16 bases sitting between them. Per germline, CDR1 LGHNA and CDR2 YNFKEQ. The CDR3 DNA reads TGTGCCAGCAGCCATCCCGCAGGGCAAGAGGAAAAACTGTTTTTT. Encoded protein: CASSHPAGQEEKLFF.

This chain joins TRBV25-1 and TRBJ1-5, with a tentative D call TRBD1 (5 bases). The CDR3 has 14 residues. Germline loops: CDR1 MGHDK, CDR2 SYGVNS. V lost 3 bases to trimming and J lost 4 bases, with 10 bases between them. Here the CDR3 DNA reads TGTGCCAGCAGTGAGGGGTCAGGGAATCAGCCCCAGCATTTT. Protein product: CASSEGSGNQPQHF. The entire variable domain, with the rest obtained from reference TRBV25-1 and TRBJ1-5, is as follows: EADIYQTPRYLVIGTGKKITLECSQTMGHDKMYWYQQDPGMELHLIHYSYGVNSTEKGDLSSESTVSRIRTEHFPLTLESARPSHTSQYLCASSEGSGNQPQHFGDGTRLSIL.

The CDR3 coding sequence is TGTGCCAGCAGCCTCACCGGACAGGGACACTATGGCTACACCTTC. It codes for CASSLTGQGHYGYTF. The rearrangement joins TRBV11-2 to TRBJ1-2; 8 bases are shared with TRBD1. The CDR3 is made up of 15 amino acids. CDR1 and CDR2 from the germline V gene are SGHAT and FQNNGV. Trimming cost V 5 bases and J 3 bases; bases outside gene matches: 8. Looking up the rest from reference TRBV11-2 and TRBJ1-2 gives the full variable domain: EAGVAQSPRYKIIEKRQSVAFWCNPISGHATLYWYQQILGQGPKLLIQFQNNGVVDDSQLPKDRFSAERLKGVDSTLKIQPAKLEDSAVYLCASSLTGQGHYGYTFGSGTRLTVV.

The chain has TRBV18 and TRBJ2-7, with 7 nucleotides matching TRBD1. The CDR3 has 12 amino acids. Per the germline V gene, CDR1 is KGHSH and CDR2 is LQKENI. V gave up 2 bases and J gave up 5 bases; unmatched junction bases: 0. This CDR3 is CASSPDRDEQYF. As DNA, the CDR3 is TGTGCCAGCTCACCAGACAGGGACGAGCAGTACTTC.

The CDR3 DNA reads as TGTGCCAGCAGCTGGAGACAGATGAACACTGAAGCTTTCTTT. This encodes CASSWRQMNTEAFF. This sequence joins TRBV5-6 and TRBJ1-1, with a possible D match to TRBD1 (5 bases). Germline CDR1 and CDR2: SGHDT and YYEEEE. CDR3 length: 14 amino acids. V lost 3 bases, J lost 0 bases, and 9 bases lay in between. Together with reference TRBV5-6 and TRBJ1-1, the CDR3 gives the full variable domain: DAGVTQSPTHLIKTRGQQVTLRCSPKSGHDTVSWYQQALGQGPQFIFQYYEEEERQRGNFPDRFSGHQFPNYSSELNVNALLLGDSALYLCASSWRQMNTEAFFGQGTRLTVV.

This rearrangement joins TRBV11-2 to TRBJ2-7, with a possible D match to TRBD2 (7 bases). This CDR3 has 13 residues. Germline CDR1 reads SGHAT; CDR2 reads FQNNGV. The V end lost 5 bases, the J end lost 5 bases, and 13 bases lay between the germline ends. CDR3 in DNA: TGTGCCAGCAGCCGGGGGGCGTACGACGAGCAGTACTTC. It encodes CASSRGAYDEQYF. Looking up the rest from reference TRBV11-2 and TRBJ2-7 gives the full variable domain: EAGVAQSPRYKIIEKRQSVAFWCNPISGHATLYWYQQILGQGPKLLIQFQNNGVVDDSQLPKDRFSAERLKGVDSTLKIQPAKLEDSAVYLCASSRGAYDEQYFGPGTRLTVT.

The rearrangement joins TRBV12-3 or TRBV12-4 to TRBJ2-5; D is unclear. CDR3 size: 12 residues. Deletions cut 1 base from V and 5 bases from J, with 5 bases between. The CDR3 here is CASSLEMETQYF. CDR3 nucleotides: TGTGCCAGCAGTTTAGAGATGGAGACCCAGTACTTC.

This rearrangement joins TRBV7-8 to TRBJ2-5; D may be TRBD1 (6 bases). Looked up from germline, CDR1 is SGHVS and CDR2 is FQNEAQ. CDR3 size: 14 residues. V lost 5 bases, J lost 2 bases, and 12 bases lay in between. CDR3 bases: TGTGCCAGCAGCCGAGACAGGCTTCAAGAGACCCAGTACTTC. Its protein product is CASSRDRLQETQYF.

The chain has TRBV28 and TRBJ2-2; 8 positions agree with TRBD2. After removal of 1 base from V and 5 bases from J, the junction contained 6 bases not matched to a gene. The CDR3 runs 16 residues. The germline V gene encodes CDR1 MDHEN and CDR2 SYDVKM. CDR3 sequence: CASSLLFPGGTGELFF. The CDR3 DNA follows: TGTGCCAGCAGTTTATTGTTTCCGGGAGGGACCGGGGAGCTGTTTTTT.

J is TRBJ1-1 and V is TRBV29-1, with TRBD1 as a possible D gene (6 bases). The germline gives CDR1 SQVTM, CDR2 ANQGSEA. V shed 6 bases and J shed 1 base, with 15 bases lying between them. The CDR3 spans 14 residues. This CDR3 is CSVGGLAGNTEAFF. DNA for the CDR3: TGCAGCGTGGGGGGGCTGGCGGGGAACACTGAAGCTTTCTTT.

The chain combines TRBV2 with TRBJ2-1; TRBD2 aligns across 11 bases. With V trimmed by 6 bases and J by 7 bases, 8 bases remained unmatched. CDR3 size: 15 residues. Germline assignment: CDR1 SNHLY and CDR2 FYNNEI. The CDR3 bases are TGTGCCAGCAGCTCGGGACTAGCGGCCACGAATGAGCAGTTCTTC. Protein: CASSSGLAATNEQFF.

The chain joins TRBV11-2 to TRBJ1-2; D uncertain. The V end was cut by 1 base, the J end by 9 bases, with 15 bases between. The CDR3 contains 14 residues. Germline CDR1 and CDR2: SGHAT and FQNNGV. CDR3 in amino acids: CASSLVPTGGSYTF. The CDR3 coding sequence is TGTGCCAGCAGCTTAGTCCCGACGGGAGGCAGCTACACCTTC.

The J gene is TRBJ2-1, the V gene TRBV30; TRBD2 matches 7 bases. V lost 4 bases to trimming and J lost 9 bases; unmatched junction nucleotides: 12. Per germline, CDR1 GTSNPN and CDR2 SVGIG (reference sequence). This CDR3 region has 14 residues. The CDR3 nucleotides are TGTGCCTGGACTTACGGGGGGACTACGGGTGAGCAGTTCTTC. Protein: CAWTYGGTTGEQFF.

V usage is TRBV5-1 and J usage is TRBJ1-4; D is perhaps TRBD1 (6 bases). The CDR3 contains 14 residues. CDR1 SGHRS and CDR2 YFSETQ come from the germline V gene. V lost 4 bases, J lost 5 bases, and 12 bases lay in between. The CDR3 nucleotides read TGCGCCAGCAGCCCCAAAGGGGGAAATGAAAAACTGTTTTTT. It translates to CASSPKGGNEKLFF.

This sequence joins TRBV19 and TRBJ1-3; no clear D gene. CDR1 and CDR2 (germline): LNHDA, SQIVND (reference sequence). Deletions cut 3 bases from V and 0 bases from J, with 9 bases between. This CDR3 spans 15 amino acids. CDR3: CASSIPTLSGNTIYF. The DNA of the CDR3 is TGTGCCAGTAGTATTCCAACACTCTCTGGAAACACCATATATTTT. The variable domain in full, with the rest retrieved from reference TRBV19 and TRBJ1-3, is DGGITQSPKYLFRKEGQNVTLSCEQNLNHDAMYWYRQDPGQGLRLIYYSQIVNDFQKGDIAEGYSVSREKKESFPLTVTSAQKNPTAFYLCASSIPTLSGNTIYFGEGSWLTVV.

V is TRBV28 and J is TRBJ2-7; D ambiguous. In germline, CDR1 is MDHEN, CDR2 SYDVKM. The V gene lost 10 bases and the J gene lost 6 bases, with 19 bases spanning the gap. This CDR3 comprises 13 residues. The DNA for the CDR3 is TGTGCCACCTGGGCGAGGTTATATCGCGAGCAGTACTTC. Its protein product is CATWARLYREQYF.

The CDR3 loop reads CASSQGGGQGKNIQYF. CDR3 in DNA: TGTGCCAGCAGCCAAGGGGGGGGTCAAGGCAAAAACATTCAGTACTTC. This chain links TRBV4-2 with TRBJ2-4; 7 positions match TRBD2. The CDR3 extends over 16 amino acids. V shed 1 base, J shed 3 bases, and the junction held 6 bases outside the gene matches. The germline gives CDR1 LGHNA, CDR2 YNFKEQ.

The chain is built from TRBV28 and TRBJ1-4; 7 positions agree with TRBD1. The germline V gene has CDR1 MDHEN and CDR2 SYDVKM. The junction had 14 bases not matched to a gene; V was cut back by 5 bases and J by 5 bases. CDR3 length equals 17 residues. The chain's CDR3 is CASSPRGPGTANEKLFF. CDR3 coding DNA: TGTGCCAGCAGTCCTAGGGGTCCCGGGACAGCAAATGAAAAACTGTTTTTT.

The chain recombines TRBV6-1 with TRBJ1-2; D is unresolved. V was clipped by 3 bases and J by 5 bases, with 10 bases between them. This CDR3 has 13 amino acids. CDR1 is MNHNS, CDR2 SASEGT, per germline. This CDR3 reads CASSEAETYGYTF. The DNA of the CDR3 is TGTGCCAGCAGTGAGGCAGAAACATATGGCTACACCTTC.

CDR3 amino acids: CASSVDGAGGAEQYF. CDR3 bases: TGTGCCAGCAGCGTAGATGGGGCAGGGGGAGCCGAGCAGTACTTC. The chain uses TRBV9 and TRBJ2-7; TRBD1 aligns across 7 bases. Unmatched junction bases numbered 9, after V lost 0 bases and J lost 6 bases. CDR1 SGDLS and CDR2 YYNGEE come from the germline V gene. This CDR3 has 15 residues.

The rearrangement joins TRBV15 to TRBJ2-1; D is perhaps TRBD1 (5 bases). Germline V gene lookup returns CDR1 LNHNV and CDR2 YYDKDF (reference sequence). The CDR3 contains 14 residues. V was clipped by 5 bases and J by 10 bases, with 18 bases between them. CDR3 bases: TGTGCCACCAGCCTCAGGGTTCAAGACTCGGAGCAGTTCTTC. This gives the protein CATSLRVQDSEQFF.

J is TRBJ2-7 and V is TRBV5-4, with TRBD2 matching over 12 bases. Germline CDR1 and CDR2: SGHNT and YYREEE (reference sequence). J was trimmed by 3 bases and V by 4 bases; bases with no gene match: 8. The CDR3 spans 16 residues. In DNA, the CDR3 is TGTGCCAGCAGCCCAGCCCCTAGCGGGAGGGACTACGAGCAGTACTTC. As protein: CASSPAPSGRDYEQYF.